The following is a T cell receptor (beta chain) sequence with its context. The data originate from a study of blood T cell repertoires in COVID-19. Study-wide context: Both acute and convalescent COVID-19 samples were obtained from the United States, Italy and Spain.

How the authors handled the data: The assay estimated nucleated cells by amplifying reference gene primers. Sequenced by immunoSEQ multiplex PCR; TCRdb stores in-frame clones only, minus some. The V and J calls and clone size are taken from that table; D and trimming were inferred from the DNA. The data hold 120,000 or so clones, with about three quarters observed a single time. The CDR3 extends over 14 amino acids. V was clipped by 7 bases and J by 6 bases, with 16 bases between them. The germline CDR1 and CDR2 sequences are LGHNT and FRNRAP. This TCR came from a woman in her seventies with acute or convalescent COVID-19. The rearrangement uses TRBV12-5 and TRBJ1-5; no firm D call. The sample comprised peripheral blood. The CDR3 DNA is TGTGCTAGTGACCTACAAGGAGGTCGTCAGCCCCAGCATTTT. It codes for CASDLQGGRQPQHF. The full variable domain, completed using reference TRBV12-5 and TRBJ1-5, is DARVTQTPRHKVTEMGQEVTMRCQPILGHNTVFWYRQTMMQGLELLAYFRNRAPLDDSGMPKDRFSAEMPDATLATLKIQPSEPRDSAVYFCASDLQGGRQPQHFGDGTRLSIL.